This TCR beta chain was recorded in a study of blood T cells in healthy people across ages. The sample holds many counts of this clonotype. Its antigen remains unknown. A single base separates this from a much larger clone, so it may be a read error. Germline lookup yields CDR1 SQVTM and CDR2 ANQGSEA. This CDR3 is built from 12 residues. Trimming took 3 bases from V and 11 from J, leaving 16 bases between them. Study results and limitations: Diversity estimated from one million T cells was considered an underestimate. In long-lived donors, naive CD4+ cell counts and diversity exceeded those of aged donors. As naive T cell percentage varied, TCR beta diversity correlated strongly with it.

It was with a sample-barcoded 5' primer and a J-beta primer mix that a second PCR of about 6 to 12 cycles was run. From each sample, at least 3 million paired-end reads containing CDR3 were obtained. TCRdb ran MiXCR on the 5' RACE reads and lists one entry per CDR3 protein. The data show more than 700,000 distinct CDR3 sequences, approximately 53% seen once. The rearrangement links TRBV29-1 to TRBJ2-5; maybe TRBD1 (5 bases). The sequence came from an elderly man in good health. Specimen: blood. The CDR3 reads CSVDRAGNEQYF. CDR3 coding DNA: TGCAGCGTTGACAGGGCAGGGAATGAGCAGTACTTC.